Listed here is a single TCR beta chain. No antigen is known for it. The CDR3 covers 17 residues. Germline-derived CDR1 and CDR2 are SGHAT and FQNNGV. V shed 10 bases and J shed 0 bases, with 24 bases lying between them. This sample is part of a study of PD-1 blockade in classical Hodgkin lymphoma. Study-wide points: Baseline TCR diversity was reportedly lower in newly diagnosed patients than in healthy donors. It was reported as lower still in relapsed/refractory patients.

Sample time point: cycle 4 day 1 (C4D1), after more than five weeks of nivolumab. Each patient experienced a relapse that followed autologous stem cell transplantation, and brentuximab vedotin exposure varied. Each best response was a complete response, a partial response or progressive disease. Repertoires were generated with immunoSEQ multiplex PCR, while TCRdb's copy carries only in-frame clones and drops some. There are 57,000 or so clones in the sample; nearly 90% occur only once, and over 7.5% lies in the top ten. The gene calls are TRBV11-2 and TRBJ1-1; no clear D. Material: peripheral blood mononuclear cells (PBMCs), obtained before the fourth cycle of nivolumab. This TCR came from a human donor with classical Hodgkin lymphoma. CDR3 sequence (DNA): TGTGCCACTGGCGGCAGGTTCGGTCTCTTAATGAACACTGAAGCTTTCTTT. It translates to CATGGRFGLLMNTEAFF.